The 28 T cell receptor beta chains below all came from one sample that was sequenced in a study of T cell repertoires in cytomegalovirus infection (dated by TCRdb to about 2019). What this sample's treatment or condition label stands for: in vitro stimulation with specific CMV peptide epitopes to enrich CMV-specific T cells. Antigen specificity for these receptors is unknown. TCRdb names Illumina HiSeq 1500 as the instrument used. TCRdb redid the processing of the public reads, applying fastp at Q25 and MiXCR, and retained in-frame beta chains. Rows with a matching CDR3 protein are joined into one entry that keeps the most common DNA and genes. The sample table contains roughly 800,000 distinct CDR3 sequences; only one count was recorded for 25% to 30% of them. The ten largest make up around 13% of the sample. Material: cultured CD8+ T cells from PBMCs, obtained from culture after CMV antigen stimulation. These receptors all come from a human donor in good health (CMV status not recorded). Some clones in this sample may be carry-over from other donors' samples.

This clonotype occurred a few times. The rearrangement links TRBV7-9 to TRBJ1-2, with no clear D. Trimming cost V 5 bases and J 6 bases, with 16 bases left between them. This CDR3 has 14 amino acids. CDR1 and CDR2 (germline): SEHNR, FQNEAQ (reference sequence). The DNA for the CDR3 is TGTGCCAGCAGCCCGCCTTGGGGTGATCATGGCTACACCTTC. This gives the protein CASSPPWGDHGYTF.

In this sample, this clonotype turned up once. Because the CDR3 is missing its conserved closing phenylalanine or tryptophan, this is likely a read error. The J gene is TRBJ2-5, the V gene TRBV7-4; TRBD1 matches at 7 bases. Germline trimming cut 2 bases from V and 0 bases from J; bases unmatched to any gene: 3. This CDR3 has 15 residues. The germline gives CDR1 SGHVT, CDR2 SQSDAQ. The CDR3, as DNA: TGTGCCAGCAGCTTAAAGGGACAGTACCAAGAGACCCAGTACTAC. Amino acid sequence: CASSLKGQYQETQYY.

This clonotype was seen many times. J is TRBJ2-5 and V is TRBV7-2; D uncertain. The CDR3 is made up of 16 amino acids. CDR1 is SGHTA and CDR2 is FQGNSA in the germline V gene. V was pared by 4 bases and J by 2 bases, with 17 bases between. In DNA, the CDR3 is TGTGCCAGCAGCTCCACCATGTGGCAACGACAAGAGACCCAGTACTTC. It encodes CASSSTMWQRQETQYF.

In its sample, this clonotype was seen many times. This sequence joins TRBV7-6 and TRBJ2-5, with D possibly matching TRBD1 (6 bases). Trimming took 2 bases from V and 3 from J, leaving 13 bases between them. Germline V CDR1 and CDR2: SGHVS, FNYEAQ. The CDR3 sequence is 15 residues long. The CDR3 loop reads CASSLISGGKETQYF. In nucleotides, the CDR3 is TGTGCCAGCAGCTTAATATCTGGGGGCAAAGAGACCCAGTACTTC.

CDR3 sequence (DNA): TGTGCCAGCAGTCAATTCCTCCAAGAGACCCAGTACTTC. Translating it yields CASSQFLQETQYF. This chain links TRBV7-6 with TRBJ2-5; D ambiguous. Germline V gene data show CDR1 as SGHVS and CDR2 as FNYEAQ. CDR3 length equals 13 residues. V lost 6 bases and J 1 base, leaving 9 bases between the germline ends.

The chain links TRBV6-6 to TRBJ1-5; TRBD1 might be the D (5 bases). The CDR3 length is 18 residues. V was cut by 0 bases and J by 7 bases, with 22 bases left in between. Germline CDR1 is MNHNY and CDR2 is SVGAGI (reference sequence). The CDR3 protein is CASSYSKRPGSGKQPQHF. In nucleotides, the CDR3 is TGTGCCAGCAGTTACTCGAAACGTCCAGGGTCAGGGAAACAGCCCCAGCATTTT.

The V and J genes are TRBV5-6 and TRBJ1-2; perhaps TRBD1 as D (5 bases). The germline V gene has CDR1 SGHDT and CDR2 YYEEEE. The CDR3 contains 17 residues. The germline V and J ends were trimmed by 1 base and 5 bases, with 21 bases remaining between them. CDR3 in amino acids: CASSLLSLAGREYGYTF. The CDR3 DNA reads TGTGCCAGCAGCTTGTTGTCTCTGGCAGGGAGAGAATATGGCTACACCTTC.

The J gene is TRBJ2-3, the V gene TRBV24-1; 7 bases agree with TRBD2. The CDR3 totals 15 residues. V was pared by 4 bases and J by 6 bases, with 9 bases of the junction left unmatched. Germline V lookup: CDR1 KGHDR, CDR2 SFDVKD. Here the CDR3 reads CATSEGGRAHDTQYF. The CDR3 region has the DNA TGTGCCACCAGTGAAGGCGGGAGAGCACATGATACGCAGTATTTT.

The rearrangement uses TRBV6-6 and TRBJ2-1; D may be TRBD1 (6 bases). The V gene lost 10 bases and the J gene lost 5 bases, with 12 bases spanning the gap. The germline V gene has CDR1 MNHNY and CDR2 SVGAGI (reference sequence). The CDR3 sequence is 12 residues long. CDR3 coding DNA: TGTGCCACCTCCGGGACAAACAATGAGCAGTTCTTC. This codes for CATSGTNNEQFF.

This sequence joins TRBV27 and TRBJ1-2; TRBD1 might be the D (5 bases). Germline V gene sequence: CDR1 MNHEY, CDR2 SMNVEV (reference sequence). The V end lost 4 bases, the J end lost 4 bases, and 10 bases lay between the germline ends. The CDR3 sequence is 13 residues long. The chain's CDR3 is CASSWGSGYGYTF. The CDR3 DNA sequence: TGTGCCAGCAGTTGGGGGTCGGGCTATGGCTACACCTTC.

This chain links TRBV4-3 with TRBJ2-1, with 12 nucleotides matching TRBD1. Germline loops: CDR1 LGHNA, CDR2 YSLEER. The V and J ends lost 0 bases and 9 bases, in that order; junction bases with no gene match: 12. The CDR3 loop spans 18 amino acids. CDR3 nucleotide sequence: TGCGCCAGCAGCCAAGATCCCCCTCCGGGACAGGGGGCACGTGAGCAGTTCTTC. This sequence encodes CASSQDPPPGQGAREQFF.

Ten or more counts support this clonotype. The chain carries TRBV7-6 and TRBJ1-1; a possible D gene is TRBD1 (6 bases). The CDR3 spans 14 residues. Germline V lookup: CDR1 SGHVS, CDR2 FNYEAQ. V was cut by 6 bases and J by 3 bases, with 14 bases left in between. The CDR3 DNA reads as TGTGCCAGCAGACCCGGGACAACCTACACTGAAGCTTTCTTT. The encoded protein is CASRPGTTYTEAFF.

The table lists this clonotype with many counts. The gene calls are TRBV6-4 and TRBJ2-2; D ambiguous. CDR1 is MRHNA, CDR2 SNTAGT, per germline. This CDR3 comprises 16 residues. Trimming stripped 7 bases from V and 4 bases from J, with 19 bases between. CDR3: CASIRPNDPSTGELFF. CDR3 DNA sequence: TGTGCCAGCATCCGACCAAATGACCCGAGCACCGGGGAGCTGTTTTTT.

This clonotype has a handful of counts. The V gene is TRBV7-6, the J gene TRBJ2-3; 9 positions match TRBD2. Germline assignment: CDR1 SGHVS and CDR2 FNYEAQ. Unmatched junction bases numbered 9, after V lost 5 bases and J lost 12 bases. This CDR3 spans 13 amino acids. DNA of the CDR3: TGTGCCAGCAGCCGCCCGACTAGCGGTTTCCAGTATTTT. It yields the protein CASSRPTSGFQYF.

This clonotype was recorded a few times. The chain joins TRBV7-3 to TRBJ2-1, with 8 bases identical to TRBD1. The CDR3 is made up of 16 amino acids. Germline V gene lookup returns CDR1 SGHTA and CDR2 FQGTGA. With V trimmed by 2 bases and J by 2 bases, 5 bases remained unmatched. Here the CDR3 DNA reads TGTGCCAGCAGCTTATGGTCAGGGGGCGCCTACAATGAGCAGTTCTTC. Its translation: CASSLWSGGAYNEQFF.

This chain uses TRBV4-2 with TRBJ2-5; 7 positions match TRBD2. Losses at the gene ends were 0 bases for V and 1 base for J; bases not matched to a gene: 5. This CDR3 spans 16 amino acids. Germline values: CDR1 LGHNA, CDR2 YNFKEQ. CDR3 nucleotide sequence: TGTGCCAGCAGCCAAGAGGGGGGGGTGCTCCAAGAGACCCAGTACTTC. This sequence encodes CASSQEGGVLQETQYF.

The rearrangement links TRBV19 to TRBJ1-1; maybe TRBD1 (6 bases). Trimming pared 7 bases from V and 4 bases from J, leaving 16 bases between. CDR3 length equals 14 residues. In germline, CDR1 is LNHDA, CDR2 SQIVND (reference sequence). The CDR3 bases are TGTGCCAGTATACAAACAGGGTACGGCACTGAAGCTTTCTTT. This encodes CASIQTGYGTEAFF.

This clonotype was found many times. This rearrangement joins TRBV7-9 to TRBJ1-1; possibly TRBD1 for D (5 bases). Germline lookup yields CDR1 SEHNR and CDR2 FQNEAQ (reference sequence). Trimming removed 5 bases at V and 0 bases at J, with 19 bases between. The CDR3 covers 17 residues. CDR3 in amino acids: CASSILGQGGMNTEAFF. CDR3 bases: TGTGCCAGCAGCATCCTGGGCCAGGGCGGCATGAACACTGAAGCTTTCTTT.

V gene TRBV18 combines with J gene TRBJ2-3; TRBD2 matches at 7 bases. Germline loops: CDR1 KGHSH, CDR2 LQKENI. The CDR3 has 15 amino acids. After removal of 6 bases from V and 2 bases from J, the junction contained 8 bases not matched to a gene. The CDR3 bases are TGTGCCAGCTCTCAGGGAGGGGCCCACACAGATACGCAGTATTTT. Translating it yields CASSQGGAHTDTQYF.

In its sample, this clonotype was seen a few times. This rearrangement joins TRBV6-6 to TRBJ2-3; D is tentatively TRBD1 or TRBD2 (5 bases each). The CDR3 length is 14 residues. From germline, CDR1 is MNHNY and CDR2 SVGAGI (reference sequence). Trimming cost V 0 bases and J 5 bases, with 9 bases left between them. The CDR3 DNA reads TGTGCCAGCAGTTACTCGTCTGGGGGAGATACGCAGTATTTT. This codes for CASSYSSGGDTQYF.

Ten or more counts support this clonotype. The chain has TRBV5-6 and TRBJ1-2; D perhaps matches TRBD1 (5 bases). CDR1 and CDR2 from the germline V gene are SGHDT and YYEEEE. V was cut by 4 bases and J by 2 bases, with 9 bases left in between. The CDR3 spans 13 residues. The CDR3 DNA sequence: TGTGCCAGCAGCGAGGCAGGGAACTATGGCTACACCTTC. Protein: CASSEAGNYGYTF.

The chain recombines TRBV13 with TRBJ2-1, with D perhaps TRBD2 (6 bases). Germline lookup yields CDR1 PRHDT and CDR2 FYEKMQ (reference sequence). There are 12 residues in the CDR3. Deletions cut 0 bases from V and 13 bases from J, with 10 bases between. CDR3 nucleotides: TGTGCCAGCAGCTTAGGGCGGGGCCGCCAGTTCTTC. This translates into CASSLGRGRQFF.

This chain connects TRBV6-6 to TRBJ2-5; D gene unclear. Trimming cost V 2 bases and J 5 bases, with 9 bases left between them. This CDR3 region has 13 residues. Germline assignment: CDR1 MNHNY and CDR2 SVGAGI (reference sequence). CDR3 in amino acids: CASSYNDWETQYF. As DNA, the CDR3 is TGTGCCAGCAGTTACAACGACTGGGAGACCCAGTACTTC.

This chain uses TRBV6-6 with TRBJ2-1, with D possibly being TRBD1 (6 bases). There are 12 residues in the CDR3. From germline, CDR1 is MNHNY and CDR2 SVGAGI (reference sequence). Trimming removed 6 bases at V and 10 bases at J, with 13 bases between. The DNA for the CDR3 is TGTGCCAGCAGCCGATTGGACAGCGAGCAGTTCTTC. This encodes CASSRLDSEQFF.

In DNA, the CDR3 is TGTGCCAGCAGTTGGACTCCTACAGATACGCAGTATTTT. Protein product: CASSWTPTDTQYF. V usage is TRBV6-6 and J usage is TRBJ2-3; perhaps TRBD2 as D (5 bases). The CDR3 is 13 residues long. The germline V gene has CDR1 MNHNY and CDR2 SVGAGI (reference sequence). Trimming took off 4 bases at V and 3 bases at J, with 8 bases between the two ends.

This chain uses TRBV7-9 with TRBJ1-4; D possibly corresponds to TRBD1 (5 bases). V dropped 0 bases and J dropped 12 bases, with 11 bases sitting between them. Germline lookup yields CDR1 SEHNR and CDR2 FQNEAQ (reference sequence). The CDR3 is 13 amino acids. The CDR3 DNA reads as TGTGCCAGCAGCTTAGCGCTGGGGCGCGAACTGTTTTTT. It encodes CASSLALGRELFF.

The chain joins TRBV20-1 to TRBJ2-7; D is perhaps TRBD1 or TRBD2 (6 bases each). V was clipped by 3 bases and J by 1 base, with 10 bases between them. From germline, CDR1 is DFQATT and CDR2 SNEGSKA (reference sequence). The CDR3 totals 13 residues. CDR3 bases: TGCAGTGCTAGGACGGGGGCGTCCTACGAGCAGTACGTC. Its translation: CSARTGASYEQYV.

The V and J genes are TRBV20-1 and TRBJ2-3; 11 nucleotides line up with TRBD2. CDR1 is DFQATT and CDR2 is SNEGSKA in the germline V gene (reference sequence). The CDR3 is made up of 17 amino acids. V lost 2 bases and J lost 5; bases outside the gene matches: 12. CDR3: CSARSVTSGTRGDTQYF. CDR3 nucleotides: TGCAGTGCTAGATCAGTGACTAGCGGGACTAGGGGAGATACGCAGTATTTT.